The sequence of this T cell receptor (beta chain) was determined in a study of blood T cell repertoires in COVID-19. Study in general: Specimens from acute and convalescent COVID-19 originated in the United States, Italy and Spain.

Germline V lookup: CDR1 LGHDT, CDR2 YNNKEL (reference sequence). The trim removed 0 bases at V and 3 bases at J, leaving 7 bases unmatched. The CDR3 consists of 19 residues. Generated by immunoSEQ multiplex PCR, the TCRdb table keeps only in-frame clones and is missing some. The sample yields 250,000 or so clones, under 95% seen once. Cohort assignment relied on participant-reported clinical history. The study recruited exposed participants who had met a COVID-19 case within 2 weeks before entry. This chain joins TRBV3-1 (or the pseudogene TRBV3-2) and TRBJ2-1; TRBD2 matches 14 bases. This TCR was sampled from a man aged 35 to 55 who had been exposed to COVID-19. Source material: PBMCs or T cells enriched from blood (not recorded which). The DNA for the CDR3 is TGTGCCAGCAGCCAAGAGGAGCGGACTAGCGGGAGGTACTACAATGAGCAGTTCTTC. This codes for CASSQEERTSGRYYNEQFF.